Listed below are T cell receptor beta chains from one sample, sequenced in a study of blood T cell repertoires in COVID-19. The table came from immunoSEQ multiplex PCR; TCRdb's copy has only in-frame clones and leaves some out. The sample lists more than 200,000 clones; under 90% were seen once. The sequenced sample consisted of peripheral blood. These receptors came from a man in his fifties or sixties with acute or convalescent COVID-19. Each CDR3 is given with its conserved first and last residue. D genes are given only for firm matches. Size values are once, few and many counts, or a class for expanded clones, and some rows have none.

abundance: -
v_gene: TRBV3-1/TRBV3-2
j_gene: TRBJ2-7
d_gene: TRBD1
CDR3aa: CASSQAGTGSYEQYF
CDR3nt: TGTGCCAGCAGCCAGGCCGGGACAGGGTCTTACGAGCAGTACTTC

abundance: -
v_gene: TRBV19
j_gene: TRBJ2-1
d_gene: TRBD2
CDR3aa: CATNGGLAGGHSYNEQFF
CDR3nt: TGTGCCACTAACGGGGGACTAGCGGGGGGCCACTCCTACAATGAGCAGTTCTTC

abundance: -
v_gene: TRBV14
j_gene: TRBJ2-7
d_gene: TRBD2
CDR3aa: CASSQGLAGGPLEQYF
CDR3nt: TGTGCCAGCAGCCAAGGACTAGCGGGAGGCCCCTTAGAGCAGTACTTC

abundance: -
v_gene: TRBV10-2
j_gene: TRBJ1-1
d_gene: -
CDR3aa: CASSFTGSAEAFF
CDR3nt: TGCGCCAGCAGCTTTACAGGGTCCGCTGAAGCTTTCTTT

abundance: -
v_gene: TRBV7-2
j_gene: TRBJ2-7
d_gene: -
CDR3aa: CASSSLVYEQYF
CDR3nt: TGTGCCAGCAGCTCCTTAGTTTACGAGCAGTACTTC

abundance: -
v_gene: TRBV7-2
j_gene: TRBJ1-2
d_gene: -
CDR3aa: CASSLLGGTGGYTF
CDR3nt: TGTGCCAGCAGCTTACTTGGGGGGACGGGTGGCTACACCTTC

abundance: -
v_gene: TRBV6-5
j_gene: TRBJ2-5
d_gene: -
CDR3aa: CASRLRRGAWETQYF
CDR3nt: TGTGCCAGCAGGTTGAGGAGGGGCGCCTGGGAGACCCAGTACTTC

abundance: -
v_gene: TRBV7-9
j_gene: TRBJ2-1
d_gene: TRBD2
CDR3aa: CASSKDWGGYNEQFF
CDR3nt: TGTGCCAGCAGCAAAGACTGGGGGGGATACAATGAGCAGTTCTTC

abundance: -
v_gene: TRBV19
j_gene: TRBJ1-2
d_gene: -
CDR3aa: CASSMREAAGYTF
CDR3nt: TGTGCCAGTAGTATGAGGGAAGCTGCTGGCTACACCTTC

abundance: -
v_gene: TRBV19
j_gene: TRBJ2-1
d_gene: -
CDR3aa: CASSMGRSHNEQFF
CDR3nt: TGTGCCAGTAGTATGGGGAGGAGCCACAATGAGCAGTTCTTC

abundance: once
v_gene: TRBV28
j_gene: TRBJ1-6
d_gene: -
CDR3aa: CASSLPNSYNSPLHF
CDR3nt: TGTGCCAGCAGTTTACCTAACTCCTATAATTCACCCCTCCACTTT

abundance: -
v_gene: TRBV6-5
j_gene: TRBJ1-3
d_gene: TRBD1
CDR3aa: CASRQTGILRDTIYF
CDR3nt: TGTGCCAGCAGGCAGACAGGGATTTTACGGGACACCATATATTTT

abundance: -
v_gene: TRBV6-5
j_gene: TRBJ1-1
d_gene: TRBD1
CDR3aa: CASSYRGQQNTEAFF
CDR3nt: TGTGCCAGCAGTTACCGGGGACAGCAGAACACTGAAGCTTTCTTT

abundance: -
v_gene: TRBV20-1
j_gene: TRBJ2-6
d_gene: -
CDR3aa: CSASRGMLSGANVLTF
CDR3nt: TGCAGTGCTAGTAGGGGGATGCTCTCTGGGGCCAACGTCCTGACTTTC

abundance: -
v_gene: TRBV12-5
j_gene: TRBJ1-5
d_gene: TRBD1
CDR3aa: CASGLVQLGDRVSGRDQPQHF
CDR3nt: TGTGCTAGTGGTTTGGTACAGTTAGGGGACAGGGTTTCAGGCCGAGATCAGCCCCAGCATTTT

abundance: -
v_gene: TRBV9
j_gene: TRBJ1-1
d_gene: TRBD1
CDR3aa: CASSASQGSTEAFF
CDR3nt: TGTGCCAGCAGCGCTTCACAGGGGAGCACTGAAGCTTTCTTT

abundance: -
v_gene: TRBV29-1
j_gene: TRBJ2-1
d_gene: -
CDR3aa: CSVDRDGGYNEQFF
CDR3nt: TGCAGCGTTGACCGGGACGGGGGTTACAATGAGCAGTTCTTC

abundance: -
v_gene: TRBV5-5
j_gene: TRBJ1-4
d_gene: -
CDR3aa: CASSGWTDEKLFF
CDR3nt: TGTGCCAGCAGCGGATGGACAGATGAAAAACTGTTTTTT

abundance: -
v_gene: TRBV2
j_gene: TRBJ2-3
d_gene: -
CDR3aa: CASRSPSTDTQYF
CDR3nt: TGTGCCAGCAGGTCTCCTAGCACAGATACGCAGTATTTT

abundance: -
v_gene: TRBV9
j_gene: TRBJ1-2
d_gene: TRBD1
CDR3aa: CASSVVGQGNYGYTF
CDR3nt: TGTGCCAGCAGCGTAGTGGGACAGGGGAACTATGGCTACACCTTC

abundance: -
v_gene: TRBV28
j_gene: TRBJ2-6
d_gene: TRBD1
CDR3aa: CASVRDRGRGANVLTF
CDR3nt: TGTGCCAGTGTCCGGGACAGGGGGCGTGGGGCCAACGTCCTGACTTTC

abundance: -
v_gene: TRBV19
j_gene: TRBJ2-7
d_gene: TRBD2
CDR3aa: CASRPPGLAGAEQYF
CDR3nt: TGTGCCAGTAGGCCTCCGGGACTAGCGGGAGCCGAGCAGTACTTC

abundance: -
v_gene: TRBV4-1
j_gene: TRBJ1-4
d_gene: TRBD1
CDR3aa: CASSSDRANEKLFF
CDR3nt: TGCGCCAGCAGCTCCGACAGGGCAAATGAAAAACTGTTTTTT

abundance: -
v_gene: TRBV19
j_gene: TRBJ2-2
d_gene: TRBD1
CDR3aa: CASSPDRAGELFF
CDR3nt: TGTGCCAGTAGTCCCGACAGGGCCGGGGAGCTGTTTTTT

abundance: once
v_gene: TRBV7-2
j_gene: TRBJ2-5
d_gene: TRBD1
CDR3aa: CASSKPGGETQYF
CDR3nt: TGTGCCAGCAGCAAGCCAGGGGGAGAGACCCAGTACTTC

abundance: -
v_gene: TRBV6-5
j_gene: TRBJ1-2
d_gene: TRBD1
CDR3aa: CASSYLDREGGYTF
CDR3nt: TGTGCCAGCAGTTACTTAGACAGGGAAGGTGGCTACACCTTC

abundance: -
v_gene: TRBV5-6
j_gene: TRBJ1-3
d_gene: -
CDR3aa: CASRIFGGGGNTIYF
CDR3nt: TGTGCCAGCAGAATTTTCGGTGGTGGTGGAAACACCATATATTTT

abundance: -
v_gene: TRBV5-1
j_gene: TRBJ1-1
d_gene: -
CDR3aa: CASYGDTEAFF
CDR3nt: TGCGCCAGCTACGGGGACACTGAAGCTTTCTTT

abundance: -
v_gene: TRBV5-6
j_gene: TRBJ1-4
d_gene: TRBD1
CDR3aa: CASSLSGTGAAGEKLFF
CDR3nt: TGTGCCAGCAGCTTGTCCGGGACAGGGGCAGCGGGGGAAAAACTGTTTTTT

abundance: -
v_gene: TRBV7-3
j_gene: TRBJ2-1
d_gene: TRBD2
CDR3aa: CASSPRGGTYQFF
CDR3nt: TGTGCCAGCAGCCCACGGGGGGGGACGTACCAGTTCTTC

abundance: -
v_gene: TRBV28
j_gene: TRBJ2-4
d_gene: TRBD2
CDR3aa: CASSPTPRGEGSSLAKNIQYF
CDR3nt: TGTGCCAGCAGTCCTACACCCCGGGGGGAGGGATCAAGCCTAGCCAAAAACATTCAGTACTTC

abundance: -
v_gene: TRBV4-3
j_gene: TRBJ2-7
d_gene: -
CDR3aa: CASSPSRAPSYEQYF
CDR3nt: TGCGCCAGCAGCCCTAGCCGGGCCCCCTCCTACGAGCAGTACTTC

abundance: once
v_gene: TRBV28
j_gene: TRBJ1-6
d_gene: -
CDR3aa: CASSFRDRNSPLHF
CDR3nt: TGTGCCAGCAGTTTCAGAGACAGAAATTCACCCCTCCACTTT

abundance: -
v_gene: TRBV7-2
j_gene: TRBJ2-5
d_gene: TRBD1
CDR3aa: CASSLTGQGYRETQYF
CDR3nt: TGTGCCAGCAGCTTAACGGGACAGGGCTATAGAGAGACCCAGTACTTC

abundance: once
v_gene: TRBV28
j_gene: TRBJ2-7
d_gene: TRBD1
CDR3aa: CASTSPGQGYEQYF
CDR3nt: TGTGCCAGCACCTCCCCAGGACAGGGCTACGAGCAGTACTTC

abundance: -
v_gene: TRBV5-1
j_gene: TRBJ2-3
d_gene: TRBD2
CDR3aa: CPSRAGGGTDTQYF
CDR3nt: TGCCCCAGCCGGGCCGGGGGGGGCACAGATACGCAGTATTTT

abundance: -
v_gene: TRBV6-5
j_gene: TRBJ2-7
d_gene: TRBD1
CDR3aa: CASSSGQGGYEQYF
CDR3nt: TGTGCCAGCAGTTCGGGACAGGGGGGCTACGAGCAGTACTTC

abundance: -
v_gene: TRBV7-9
j_gene: TRBJ2-2
d_gene: -
CDR3aa: CASSSRETARGTGELFF
CDR3nt: TGTGCCAGCAGCTCCAGAGAGACAGCTCGAGGCACCGGGGAGCTGTTTTTT

abundance: -
v_gene: TRBV19
j_gene: TRBJ2-7
d_gene: -
CDR3aa: CASSIGRGEQYF
CDR3nt: TGTGCCAGTAGTATAGGAAGGGGCGAGCAGTACTTC

abundance: -
v_gene: TRBV20-1
j_gene: TRBJ2-7
d_gene: TRBD1
CDR3aa: CSASGTGVYEQYF
CDR3nt: TGCAGTGCTAGTGGGACAGGGGTCTACGAGCAGTACTTC

abundance: -
v_gene: TRBV7-3
j_gene: TRBJ2-3
d_gene: TRBD2
CDR3aa: CASSMYGGDPTDTQYF
CDR3nt: TGTGCCAGCAGCATGTACGGGGGGGACCCCACAGATACGCAGTATTTT